This TCR beta chain appears in the sequencing data of a study of T cells in Graves' hyperthyroidism and ophthalmopathy. V was pared by 0 bases and J by 3 bases, with 12 bases of the junction left unmatched. This CDR3 has 18 residues. The germline CDR1 and CDR2 sequences are MNHEY and SVGEGT. TCR beta CDR3 regions were amplified from RNA. First-round RT-PCR of the TCR CDR3 relied on the HTBI primer set. Each CDR3 protein gets one entry after TCRdb re-called the multiplex PCR reads with MiXCR. This sample has hundreds of thousands of distinct CDR3 sequences, with roughly 15% found just once. The sample holds a few counts of this clonotype.

The sample comprised blood. This receptor was identified in a woman aged 45-59 years with Graves' ophthalmopathy. The chain combines TRBV6-2 or TRBV6-3 with TRBJ2-7; 9 positions agree with TRBD2. The CDR3 reads CASSYSPAGGTLNYEQYF. As DNA, the CDR3 is TGTGCCAGCAGTTACTCTCCAGCGGGAGGCACTCTCAACTACGAGCAGTACTTC.